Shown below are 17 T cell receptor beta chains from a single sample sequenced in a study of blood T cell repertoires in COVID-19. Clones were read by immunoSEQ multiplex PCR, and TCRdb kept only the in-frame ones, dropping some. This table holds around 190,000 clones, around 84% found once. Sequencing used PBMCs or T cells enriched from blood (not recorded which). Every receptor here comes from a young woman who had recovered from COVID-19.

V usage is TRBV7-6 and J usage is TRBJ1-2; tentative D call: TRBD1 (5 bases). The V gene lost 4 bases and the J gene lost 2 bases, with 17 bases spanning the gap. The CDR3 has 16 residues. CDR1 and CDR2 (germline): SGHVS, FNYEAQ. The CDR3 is CASSSGGSGQNYGYTF. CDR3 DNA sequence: TGTGCCAGCAGCTCGGGGGGGTCAGGCCAGAACTATGGCTACACCTTC. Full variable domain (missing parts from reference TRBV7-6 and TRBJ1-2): GAGVSQSPRYKVTKRGQDVALRCDPISGHVSLYWYRQALGQGPEFLTYFNYEAQQDKSGLPNDRFSAERPEGSISTLTIQRTEQRDSAMYRCASSSGGSGQNYGYTFGSGTRLTVV.

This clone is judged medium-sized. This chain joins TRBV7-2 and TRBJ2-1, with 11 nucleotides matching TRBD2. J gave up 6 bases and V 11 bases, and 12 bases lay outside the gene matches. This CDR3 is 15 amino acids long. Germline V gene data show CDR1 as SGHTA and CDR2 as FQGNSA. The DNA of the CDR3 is TGTGCCCTAGGAGTAGCGGGGGGGCGTTCCAATGAGCAGTTCTTC. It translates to CALGVAGGRSNEQFF. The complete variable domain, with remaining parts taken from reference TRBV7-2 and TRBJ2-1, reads GAGVSQSPSNKVTEKGKDVELRCDPISGHTALYWYRQSLGQGLEFLIYFQGNSAPDKSGLPSDRFSAERTGGSVSTLTIQRTQQEDSAVYLCALGVAGGRSNEQFFGPGTRLTVL.

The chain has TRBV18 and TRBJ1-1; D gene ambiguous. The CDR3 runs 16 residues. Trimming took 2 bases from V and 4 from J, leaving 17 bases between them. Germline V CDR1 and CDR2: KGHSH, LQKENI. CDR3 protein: CASSPDVWRDRTEAFF. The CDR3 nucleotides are TGTGCCAGCTCACCAGATGTATGGAGGGATCGCACTGAAGCTTTCTTT.

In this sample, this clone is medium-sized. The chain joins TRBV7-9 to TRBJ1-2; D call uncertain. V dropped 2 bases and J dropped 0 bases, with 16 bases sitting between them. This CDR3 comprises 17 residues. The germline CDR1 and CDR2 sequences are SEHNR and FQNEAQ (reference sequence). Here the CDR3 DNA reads TGTGCCAGCAGCTTACTGGAGACGGACTCGACTAACTATGGCTACACCTTC. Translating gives CASSLLETDSTNYGYTF.

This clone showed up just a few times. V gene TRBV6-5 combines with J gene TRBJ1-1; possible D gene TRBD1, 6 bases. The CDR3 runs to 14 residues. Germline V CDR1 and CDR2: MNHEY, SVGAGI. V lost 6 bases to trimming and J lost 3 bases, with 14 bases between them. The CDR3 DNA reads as TGTGCCAGCAGCACAGGGCGATTCGACACTGAAGCTTTCTTT. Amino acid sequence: CASSTGRFDTEAFF.

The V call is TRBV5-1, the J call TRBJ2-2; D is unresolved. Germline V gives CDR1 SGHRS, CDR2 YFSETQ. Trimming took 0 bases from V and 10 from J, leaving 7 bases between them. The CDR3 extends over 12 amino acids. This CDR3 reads CASSLALMELFF. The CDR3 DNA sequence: TGCGCCAGCAGCTTGGCGCTAATGGAGCTGTTTTTT.

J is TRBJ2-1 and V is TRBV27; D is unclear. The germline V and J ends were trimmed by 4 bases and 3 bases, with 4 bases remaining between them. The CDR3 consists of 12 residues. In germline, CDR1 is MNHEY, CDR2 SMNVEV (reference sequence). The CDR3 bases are TGTGCCAGCAGTTCAGGCTACAATGAGCAGTTCTTC. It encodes CASSSGYNEQFF.

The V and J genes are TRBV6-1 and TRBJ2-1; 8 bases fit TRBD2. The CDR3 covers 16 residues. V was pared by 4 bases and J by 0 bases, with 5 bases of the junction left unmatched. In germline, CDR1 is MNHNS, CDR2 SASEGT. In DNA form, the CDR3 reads TGTGCCAGCAGTGTTTGGCGGGGGGACTCCTACAATGAGCAGTTCTTC. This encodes CASSVWRGDSYNEQFF.

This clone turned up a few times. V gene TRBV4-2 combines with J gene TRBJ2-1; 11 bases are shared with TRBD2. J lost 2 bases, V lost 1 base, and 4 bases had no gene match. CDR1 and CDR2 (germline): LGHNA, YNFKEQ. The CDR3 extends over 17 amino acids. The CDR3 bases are TGTGCCAGCAGCCAAGTAGCGGGAGGGCCCCCCTACAATGAGCAGTTCTTC. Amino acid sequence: CASSQVAGGPPYNEQFF.

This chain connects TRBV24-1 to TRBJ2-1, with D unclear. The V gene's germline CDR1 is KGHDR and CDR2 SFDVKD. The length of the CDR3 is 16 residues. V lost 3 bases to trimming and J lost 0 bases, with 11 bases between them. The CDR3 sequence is CATSDVLRSSYNEQFF. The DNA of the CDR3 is TGTGCCACCAGTGATGTCCTGAGGAGCTCCTACAATGAGCAGTTCTTC.

Here the CDR3 reads CASSPGTSGIFRELFF. CDR3 coding DNA: TGTGCCAGCTCACCAGGGACTAGCGGGATCTTCCGGGAGCTGTTTTTT. The chain couples TRBV18 to TRBJ2-2; 13 positions match TRBD2. Germline lookup yields CDR1 KGHSH and CDR2 LQKENI. The CDR3 covers 16 residues. V lost 2 bases and J lost 9; bases outside the gene matches: 6.

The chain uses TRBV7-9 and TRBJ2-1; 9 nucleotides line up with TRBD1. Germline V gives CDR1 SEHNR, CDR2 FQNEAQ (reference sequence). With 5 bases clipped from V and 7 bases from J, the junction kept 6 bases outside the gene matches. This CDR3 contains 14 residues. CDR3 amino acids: CASSGGDRVNEQFF. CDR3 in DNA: TGTGCCAGCAGCGGAGGGGACAGGGTTAATGAGCAGTTCTTC.

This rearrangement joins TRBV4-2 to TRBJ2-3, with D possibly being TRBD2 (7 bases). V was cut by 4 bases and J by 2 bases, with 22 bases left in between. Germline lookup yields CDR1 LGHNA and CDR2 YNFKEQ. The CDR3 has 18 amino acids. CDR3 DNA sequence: TGTGCCAGCAGCCGGGTATCGGGGGGCCAGACAAACACAGATACGCAGTATTTT. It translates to CASSRVSGGQTNTDTQYF.

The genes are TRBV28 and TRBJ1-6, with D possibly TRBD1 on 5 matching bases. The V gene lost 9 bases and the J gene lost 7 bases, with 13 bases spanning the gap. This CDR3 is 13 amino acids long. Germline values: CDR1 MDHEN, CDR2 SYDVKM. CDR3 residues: CASLLHRNSPLHF. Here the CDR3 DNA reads TGTGCCAGTCTTCTACACAGGAATTCACCCCTCCACTTT.

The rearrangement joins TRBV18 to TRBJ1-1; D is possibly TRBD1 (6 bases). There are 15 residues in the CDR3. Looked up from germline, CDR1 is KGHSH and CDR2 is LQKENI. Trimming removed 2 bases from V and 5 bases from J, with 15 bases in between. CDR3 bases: TGTGCCAGCTCACCAGGACAGTTCCCCGGGACTGAAGCTTTCTTT. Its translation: CASSPGQFPGTEAFF.

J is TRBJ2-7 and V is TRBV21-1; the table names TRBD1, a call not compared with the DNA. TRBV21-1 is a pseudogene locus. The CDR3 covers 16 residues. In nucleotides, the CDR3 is TGTGCCAGCAGCGGCAGAACAGGGGGGAGGTACTACGAGCAGTACTTC. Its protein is CASSGRTGGRYYEQYF.

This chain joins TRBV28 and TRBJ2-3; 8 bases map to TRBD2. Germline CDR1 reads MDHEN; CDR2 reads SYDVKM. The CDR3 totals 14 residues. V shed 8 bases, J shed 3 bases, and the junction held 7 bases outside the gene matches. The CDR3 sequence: CASARGGRTDTQYF. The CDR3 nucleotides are TGTGCCAGCGCCCGGGGGGGCCGAACAGATACGCAGTATTTT.